Below are 20 T cell receptor beta chains sequenced from a single sample in a study of blood T cell repertoires in COVID-19. Assay used: immunoSEQ multiplex PCR; TCRdb lists only in-frame clones, some missing. This sample has over 65,000 clones, with roughly 90% found just once. Specimen: peripheral blood. The receptors shown here come from a man aged 25-40 years with acute or convalescent COVID-19.

V is TRBV5-8 and J is TRBJ1-2; D is perhaps TRBD1 (6 bases). This CDR3 is 15 amino acids long. In germline, CDR1 is SGHTS, CDR2 YDEGEE. The V end was cut by 4 bases, the J end by 6 bases, with 19 bases between. The CDR3 sequence: CASSTLTTGLDGYTF. The CDR3 DNA reads as TGTGCCAGCAGCACACTTACAACAGGGTTGGATGGCTACACCTTC. Using reference TRBV5-8 and TRBJ1-2 for the parts outside the CDR3, the full variable domain is EAGVTQSPTHLIKTRGQQATLRCSPISGHTSVYWYQQALGLGLQFLLWYDEGEERNRGNFPPRFSGRQFPNYSSELNVNALELEDSALYLCASSTLTTGLDGYTFGSGTRLTVV.

The chain recombines TRBV7-2 with TRBJ1-2; D not resolved. The V gene lost 3 bases and the J gene lost 2 bases, with 7 bases spanning the gap. This CDR3 comprises 13 residues. Germline loops: CDR1 SGHTA, CDR2 FQGNSA. The chain's CDR3 is CASSLTRNYGYTF. The CDR3 bases are TGTGCCAGCAGCTTGACAAGAAACTATGGCTACACCTTC.

The rearrangement joins TRBV7-2 to TRBJ2-1, with 9 nucleotides matching TRBD2. The CDR3 has 16 amino acids. Germline-derived CDR1 and CDR2 are SGHTA and FQGNSA. The V gene end was trimmed by 1 base and the J gene end by 7 bases; junction bases not matched to a gene: 8. CDR3 residues: CASSLGPAGGTNEQFF. CDR3 bases: TGTGCCAGCAGCTTAGGTCCCGCGGGAGGGACGAATGAGCAGTTCTTC.

V gene TRBV7-8 combines with J gene TRBJ2-3, with TRBD2 matching over 8 bases. Per germline, CDR1 SGHVS and CDR2 FQNEAQ. V lost 0 bases to trimming and J lost 2 bases; unmatched junction nucleotides: 7. The CDR3 has 17 residues. CDR3 DNA sequence: TGTGCCAGCAGCTTAGCGCTCACTAGCGGTGTCACAGATACGCAGTATTTT. As protein: CASSLALTSGVTDTQYF. Filled out from reference TRBV7-8 and TRBJ2-3, the complete variable domain reads GAGVSQSPRYKVAKRGQDVALRCDPISGHVSLFWYQQALGQGPEFLTYFQNEAQLDKSGLPSDRFFAERPEGSVSTLKIQRTQQEDSAVYLCASSLALTSGVTDTQYFGPGTRLTVL.

This rearrangement joins TRBV12-1 to TRBJ2-3; the table calls TRBD2, which could not be checked here. TRBV12-1 is reported as a pseudogene. The CDR3 extends over 19 amino acids. This chain's CDR3 is CASSSTIPGLAGGLNTQYF. The CDR3 DNA is TGTGCCAGCAGCTCCACAATACCGGGACTAGCGGGAGGTTTAAATACGCAGTATTTT.

The rearrangement links TRBV6-5 to TRBJ1-4; 10 bases map to TRBD1. The CDR3 length is 14 residues. Trimming cost V 6 bases and J 5 bases; bases outside gene matches: 3. CDR1 and CDR2 from the germline V gene are MNHEY and SVGAGI. The CDR3 loop reads CASRRQGANEKLFF. For the CDR3, the DNA is TGTGCCAGCAGGCGACAGGGGGCGAATGAAAAACTGTTTTTT.

The genes are TRBV7-6 and TRBJ2-2; perhaps TRBD2 as D (6 bases). The V and J ends lost 4 bases and 2 bases respectively, with 14 bases between them. This CDR3 contains 16 residues. CDR1 and CDR2 from the germline V gene are SGHVS and FNYEAQ. The CDR3 protein is CASSSPAGLNTGELFF. CDR3 coding DNA: TGTGCCAGCAGCTCCCCAGCGGGCCTAAACACCGGGGAGCTGTTTTTT.

This chain joins TRBV6-2 or TRBV6-3 and TRBJ2-5, with D hard to call. In germline, CDR1 is MNHEY, CDR2 SVGEGT. This CDR3 has 16 amino acids. Trimming cost V 5 bases and J 5 bases, with 21 bases left between them. The CDR3 protein is CASSTPTTIYLETQYF. The CDR3 nucleotides are TGTGCCAGCAGTACCCCAACTACCATATATCTGGAGACCCAGTACTTC.

The CDR3 coding sequence is TGTGCCAGCAGCTCAACCACGGGTTTCCAAGAGACCCAGTACTTC. Translation: CASSSTTGFQETQYF. J is TRBJ2-5 and V is TRBV9; D gene unclear. Per germline, CDR1 SGDLS and CDR2 YYNGEE. This CDR3 region has 15 residues. V lost 4 bases and J 1 base, leaving 14 bases between the germline ends.

This rearrangement joins TRBV5-1 to TRBJ2-1; no firm D call. The CDR3 has 14 residues. Trimming stripped 1 base from V and 1 base from J, with 6 bases between. Germline CDR1 reads SGHRS; CDR2 reads YFSETQ. CDR3 nucleotides: TGCGCCAGCAGCTTGATGCTATCCTACAATGAGCAGTTCTTC. Amino acids: CASSLMLSYNEQFF.

This chain connects TRBV7-9 to TRBJ2-1; TRBD2 aligns across 7 bases. V was clipped by 8 bases and J by 0 bases; unmatched bases: 4. This CDR3 comprises 14 residues. Germline-derived CDR1 and CDR2 are SEHNR and FQNEAQ (reference sequence). Here the CDR3 reads CASYTGGSYNEQFF. CDR3 nucleotides: TGTGCCAGCTACACGGGAGGCTCCTACAATGAGCAGTTCTTC.

J is TRBJ2-5 and V is TRBV9; the D is unclear. V was cut by 0 bases and J by 1 base, with 7 bases left in between. The germline V gene encodes CDR1 SGDLS and CDR2 YYNGEE. The CDR3 length is 14 residues. The CDR3 here is CASSVGSVQETQYF. CDR3 sequence (DNA): TGTGCCAGCAGCGTAGGGTCAGTCCAAGAGACCCAGTACTTC.

The chain is built from TRBV24-1 and TRBJ2-6, with 10 bases fitting TRBD1. This CDR3 is 19 amino acids long. CDR1 KGHDR and CDR2 SFDVKD come from the germline V gene. Germline trimming cut 2 bases from V and 4 bases from J; bases unmatched to any gene: 10. This chain's CDR3 is CATSDSLGQGIRGANVLTF. The DNA for the CDR3 is TGTGCCACCAGTGATTCTCTGGGACAGGGGATCCGAGGGGCCAACGTCCTGACTTTC.

The chain employs TRBV4-2 and TRBJ2-1; 10 nucleotides agree with TRBD2. This CDR3 spans 19 amino acids. Germline-derived CDR1 and CDR2 are LGHNA and YNFKEQ. Trimming took 0 bases from V and 2 from J; bases not matched to a gene: 10. DNA of the CDR3: TGTGCCAGCAGCCAAGACCCTGGACTAGCGGTTACAGCCTACAATGAGCAGTTCTTC. Amino acid sequence: CASSQDPGLAVTAYNEQFF.

DNA of the CDR3: TGTGCCAGCAGCCCGACTACAGGGGGAAACACCATATATTTT. As protein: CASSPTTGGNTIYF. V is TRBV11-2 and J is TRBJ1-3; possibly TRBD1 for D (6 bases). The CDR3 sequence is 14 residues long. CDR1 and CDR2 (germline): SGHAT, FQNNGV. Trimming cost V 5 bases and J 4 bases, with 12 bases left between them.

The chain employs TRBV19 and TRBJ2-3; 8 nucleotides line up with TRBD1. The CDR3 extends over 15 amino acids. The V gene's germline CDR1 is LNHDA and CDR2 SQIVND (reference sequence). J was trimmed by 2 bases and V by 7 bases; bases with no gene match: 8. Here the CDR3 DNA reads TGTGCCAGTACCGCTGGACAGGGATTCACAGATACGCAGTATTTT. Protein product: CASTAGQGFTDTQYF.

This CDR3 is CASTLARDNEQFF. Written as DNA, the CDR3 is TGTGCCAGCACCCTAGCGAGGGACAATGAGCAGTTCTTC. The chain carries TRBV2 and TRBJ2-1; perhaps TRBD2 as D (6 bases). CDR3 size: 13 residues. Germline CDR1 is SNHLY and CDR2 is FYNNEI. V lost 7 bases and J 5 bases, leaving 12 bases between the germline ends.

The CDR3 is CASTGLAGGEQFF. Written as DNA, the CDR3 is TGTGCCAGCACGGGACTAGCGGGGGGGGAGCAGTTCTTC. The J gene is TRBJ2-1, the V gene TRBV7-8; 16 positions match TRBD2. After removal of 7 bases from V and 10 bases from J, the junction contained 1 base not matched to a gene. The CDR3 runs 13 residues. Germline assignment: CDR1 SGHVS and CDR2 FQNEAQ.

The chain links TRBV12-3 or TRBV12-4 to TRBJ2-3; possibly TRBD1 for D (6 bases). This CDR3 is built from 13 residues. V was clipped by 6 bases and J by 3 bases, with 10 bases between them. The CDR3 loop is CASRFGQTDTQYF. The CDR3 DNA sequence: TGTGCCAGCAGATTTGGACAGACAGATACGCAGTATTTT.

The chain uses TRBV5-1 and TRBJ2-5, with 12 bases aligning to TRBD2. Looked up from germline, CDR1 is SGHRS and CDR2 is YFSETQ. V was pared by 4 bases and J by 5 bases, with 9 bases of the junction left unmatched. This CDR3 has 16 amino acids. This CDR3 reads CASSPTRLAGVETQYF. The CDR3 DNA is TGCGCCAGCAGCCCTACTAGACTAGCGGGAGTTGAGACCCAGTACTTC.